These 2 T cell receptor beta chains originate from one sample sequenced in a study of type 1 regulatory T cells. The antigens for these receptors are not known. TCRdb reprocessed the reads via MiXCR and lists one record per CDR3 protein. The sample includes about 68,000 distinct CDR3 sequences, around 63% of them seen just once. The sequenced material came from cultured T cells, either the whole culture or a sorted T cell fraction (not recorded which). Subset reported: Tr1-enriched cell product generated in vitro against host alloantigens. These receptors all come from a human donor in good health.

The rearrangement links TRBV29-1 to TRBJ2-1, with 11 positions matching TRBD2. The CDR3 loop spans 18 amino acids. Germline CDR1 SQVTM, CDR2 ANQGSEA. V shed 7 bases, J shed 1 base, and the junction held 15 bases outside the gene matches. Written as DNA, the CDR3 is TGCAGCGCAAGGGGGGGCCTAGCGGGAGGATCGTCCTACAATGAGCAGTTCTTC. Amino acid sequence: CSARGGLAGGSSYNEQFF.

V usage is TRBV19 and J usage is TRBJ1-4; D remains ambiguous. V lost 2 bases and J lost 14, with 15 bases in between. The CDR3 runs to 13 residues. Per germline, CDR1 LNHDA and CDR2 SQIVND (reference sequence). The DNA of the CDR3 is TGTGCCAGTAGTATATCGATCGGCAGATTGCTGTTTTTT. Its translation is CASSISIGRLLFF.